This note documents a single T cell receptor beta chain sequence. This record belongs to a study of blood T cell repertoires in COVID-19. Study-wide background: COVID-19 samples, acute and convalescent, were from the United States, Italy and Spain. PBMCs, B-cell-depleted T cells, or T cells were the source of the cDNA or gDNA that made up the material.

Only in-frame clones appear in the TCRdb table, and some are missing; sequencing was by immunoSEQ multiplex PCR. The repertoire consists of tens of thousands of clones, with 70% to 85% occurring once and the leading ten covering more than 5%. The origin of this receptor is a woman in her fifties or sixties with acute or convalescent COVID-19. Sequences were obtained from peripheral blood.

CDR3 residues: CASRGEGGVGNTIYF. CDR3 bases: TGTGCCAGCAGGGGGGAGGGTGGCGTTGGAAACACCATATATTTT. The chain couples TRBV2 to TRBJ1-3, with D possibly TRBD1 on 5 matching bases. The CDR3 is 15 residues long. Trimming cost V 6 bases and J 3 bases, with 15 bases left between them. The germline V gene has CDR1 SNHLY and CDR2 FYNNEI.